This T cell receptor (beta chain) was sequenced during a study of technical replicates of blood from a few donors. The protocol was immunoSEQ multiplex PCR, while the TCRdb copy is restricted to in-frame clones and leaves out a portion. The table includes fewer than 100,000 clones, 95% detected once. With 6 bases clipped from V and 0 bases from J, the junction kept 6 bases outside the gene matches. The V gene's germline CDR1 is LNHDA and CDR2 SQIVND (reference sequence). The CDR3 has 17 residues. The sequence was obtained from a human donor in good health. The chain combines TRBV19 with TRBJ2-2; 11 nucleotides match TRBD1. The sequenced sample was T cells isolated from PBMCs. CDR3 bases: TGTGCCAGTAGGAGGGGGACAGGGGGGTCGAACACCGGGGAGCTGTTTTTT. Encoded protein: CASRRGTGGSNTGELFF.